These T cell receptor beta chains were read from a single sample in a study of shared clonotypes between healthy human individuals. This table comes from immunoSEQ multiplex PCR, and its TCRdb copy is limited to in-frame clones, with some not included. The sample has fewer than 3 million clones; about nine tenths are singletons. Sequencing was carried out using naive CD4+ T cells from PBMCs. These receptors originate from a man in his late teens or twenties in good health. Some clones in this sample may be carry-over from other donors' samples. Both conserved end residues are part of each CDR3. D genes are given only for firm matches. Clone size is not always given. Where it is, it says once, few, many or a class for expanded clones.

CASSVEPANEQFF,TGTGCCAGCAGCGTCGAACCGGCCAATGAGCAGTTCTTC,TRBV7-3,TRBJ2-1,.,.
CASSLAGPSLKGYGYTF,TGTGCCAGCAGCTTGGCGGGACCCTCTCTGAAGGGCTATGGCTACACCTTC,TRBV5-6,TRBJ1-2,.,.
CASSSQGVTDTQYF,TGCGCCAGCAGCTCGCAGGGGGTCACAGATACGCAGTATTTT,TRBV5-1,TRBJ2-3,TRBD1,.
CASSLETLAGGMRDTQYF,TGCGCCAGCAGCTTGGAAACACTAGCGGGAGGGATGAGAGATACGCAGTATTTT,TRBV5-1,TRBJ2-3,TRBD2,.
CASSYPGPNTGELFF,TGTGCCAGCAGTTACCCCGGACCGAACACCGGGGAGCTGTTTTTT,TRBV6-6,TRBJ2-2,.,.
CASSGDWGVNYGYTF,TGTGCCAGCAGTGGGGACTGGGGGGTCAACTATGGCTACACCTTC,TRBV2,TRBJ1-2,.,.
CASSLTWGGDGTDTQYF,TGTGCCAGCAGCTTAACGTGGGGGGGAGATGGGACAGATACGCAGTATTTT,TRBV7-3,TRBJ2-3,TRBD2,.
CASRVGTREIYEQYF,TGCGCCAGCCGAGTCGGAACACGGGAGATCTACGAGCAGTACTTC,TRBV5-1,TRBJ2-7,.,.
CASSLQAFADTQYF,TGCGCCAGCAGCTTGCAGGCTTTCGCAGATACGCAGTATTTT,TRBV5-1,TRBJ2-3,.,.
CASSPPGRPAYEQFF,TGTGCCAGCAGCCCCCCCGGACGCCCCGCGTATGAGCAGTTCTTC,TRBV7-9,TRBJ2-1,.,.
CASSPYFLYEQYF,TGTGCCAGCAGTCCGTACTTCCTCTACGAGCAGTACTTC,TRBV6-5,TRBJ2-7,.,.
CASSGTLNSYEQYF,TGTGCCAGCAGTGGGACACTTAACTCCTACGAGCAGTACTTC,TRBV6-1,TRBJ2-7,.,.
CASSDSNQPQHF,TGTGCCAGTTCCGATAGCAATCAGCCCCAGCATTTT,TRBV6-5,TRBJ1-5,.,.
CATSRAQETQYF,TGTGCCACCAGCAGAGCGCAAGAGACCCAGTACTTC,TRBV15,TRBJ2-5,.,.
CASIAGPAGGYTF,TGTGCCAGCATCGCGGGACCGGCAGGTGGCTACACCTTC,TRBV7-9,TRBJ1-2,.,.
CAITTGVGEQYF,TGTGCCATCACCACAGGGGTGGGCGAGCAGTACTTC,TRBV28,TRBJ2-7,TRBD1,.
CASSLTRTYNEQFF,TGTGCCAGCAGCTTAACCCGGACCTACAATGAGCAGTTCTTC,TRBV11-1,TRBJ2-1,.,.
CASSSRQGRNEQYF,TGTGCCAGCAGTTCACGGCAGGGTCGCAACGAGCAGTACTTC,TRBV28,TRBJ2-7,.,.
CSVRDPLSYEQYF,TGCAGCGTCCGGGACCCTCTCTCCTACGAGCAGTACTTC,TRBV29-1,TRBJ2-7,.,.
CASSPTGFLDEKLFF,TGTGCCAGCAGTCCGACAGGGTTTTTGGATGAAAAACTGTTTTTT,TRBV6-5,TRBJ1-4,TRBD1,.
CASSESLQGYEQYF,TGCGCCAGCAGTGAGTCGTTACAGGGGTACGAGCAGTACTTC,TRBV10-1,TRBJ2-7,TRBD1,.
CASRAGTSAQYF,TGTGCCAGCAGGGCCGGGACCTCGGCCCAGTACTTC,TRBV2,TRBJ2-5,.,.
CASSPTSGWGQPQHF,TGTGCCAGCAGTCCCACCTCAGGGTGGGGTCAGCCCCAGCATTTT,TRBV27,TRBJ1-5,.,.
CASSRDRDYEQYF,TGCGCCAGCAGCCGAGACAGGGACTACGAGCAGTACTTC,TRBV5-1,TRBJ2-7,TRBD1,once
CASSEHIGLPQHF,TGTGCCAGCAGTGAACATATCGGTCTCCCCCAGCATTTT,TRBV2,TRBJ1-5,.,.
CASSIRGPRTEAFF,TGTGCCAGCAGTATCCGGGGCCCGAGGACTGAAGCTTTCTTT,TRBV27,TRBJ1-1,.,few
CASSPRGTGNTEAFF,TGCGCCAGCAGCCCTCGTGGGACCGGGAACACTGAAGCTTTCTTT,TRBV4-1,TRBJ1-1,.,.
CAAGTSGTDTQYF,TGTGCCGCTGGGACTAGCGGCACAGATACGCAGTATTTT,TRBV10-3,TRBJ2-3,TRBD2,.
CASTLSRGASGNTIYF,TGTGCCAGCACTCTGTCGAGGGGGGCTTCAGGAAACACCATATATTTT,TRBV28,TRBJ1-3,.,.
CASSDRDIGPYEQYF,TGCGCCAGCAGCGATCGAGACATTGGCCCCTACGAGCAGTACTTC,TRBV4-1,TRBJ2-7,.,.
CASSYSIEGGLFF,TGTGCCAGCAGTTACTCGATCGAGGGAGGGCTGTTTTTT,TRBV6-6,TRBJ1-4,.,.
CASSVYLTGDTGELFF,TGTGCCAGTAGTGTTTACCTGACAGGGGACACCGGGGAGCTGTTTTTT,TRBV7-6,TRBJ2-2,TRBD1,.
CASSLTPGTIQYF,TGTGCCAGCAGTCTCACCCCCGGGACTATTCAGTACTTC,TRBV6-5,TRBJ2-4,.,.
CASSRKTGASGYEQYF,TGTGCCAGCAGCCGAAAAACAGGCGCCTCGGGGTACGAGCAGTACTTC,TRBV4-2,TRBJ2-7,.,.
CASSDRGGKTYEQYF,TGTGCCAGTAGTGACAGGGGGGGCAAAACCTACGAGCAGTACTTC,TRBV19,TRBJ2-7,TRBD1,.
CASSHRGTEAGRLKGEQFF,TGTGCCAGCAGTCATCGAGGGACAGAGGCGGGAAGATTGAAGGGTGAGCAGTTCTTC,TRBV7-8,TRBJ2-1,.,.
CASSESAGGANQPQHF,TGTGCCAGCAGTGAATCGGCAGGGGGCGCGAATCAGCCCCAGCATTTT,TRBV6-1,TRBJ1-5,TRBD1,.
CSVPGGDSYEQYF,TGCAGCGTCCCCGGCGGAGACTCCTACGAGCAGTACTTC,TRBV29-1,TRBJ2-7,.,.
CASSLRTGHVYTEAFF,TGTGCCAGCAGCCTACGGACAGGTCATGTGTACACTGAAGCTTTCTTT,TRBV11-2,TRBJ1-1,TRBD1,.
CASSQIPGRSSYEQYF,TGTGCCAGCTCACAGATTCCAGGGAGGAGCTCCTACGAGCAGTACTTC,TRBV18,TRBJ2-7,.,.
CAWSQSPTYYEQYF,TGTGCCTGGAGTCAGAGCCCGACATACTACGAGCAGTACTTC,TRBV30,TRBJ2-7,.,.
CASSVSWRSWDF,TGTGCCAGCAGCGTAAGCTGGCGGAGCTGGGACTTC,TRBV7-2,TRBJ2-7,.,few